The present T cell receptor beta chain was sequenced within a study of tissue T cells after allogeneic stem cell transplantation. General observations from the study: This small cohort was clinically heterogeneous, and sampling depth was a limitation.

For this clone: The antigen is undetermined. Mouse gene names and germline throughout. Read data end 1 residue before the CDR3 end; the end is taken from the germline J gene.

CDR1 is KGHPV and CDR2 is FQNQEV in the germline V gene (reference sequence). V shed 4 bases, J shed 0 bases, and the junction held 6 bases outside the gene matches. This CDR3 comprises 17 residues. Assay: immunoSEQ multiplex PCR; the TCRdb copy retains only in-frame clones and omits some. The sample contains over 40,000 clones, about three quarters of which appear only once. Sequencing used sorted cells pooled from one or two spleens. This TCR came from a pool of C57BL/6 mice in good health. V usage is TRBV26 and J usage is TRBJ2-3, with 11 bases fitting TRBD2. CDR3 DNA, as far as it was read: TGTGCCAGCAGTCGCCGGGACTGGGGGACTAGTGCAGAAACGCTGTAT. The encoded protein is CASSRRDWGTSAETLY. The entire CDR3 reads CASSRRDWGTSAETLYF.